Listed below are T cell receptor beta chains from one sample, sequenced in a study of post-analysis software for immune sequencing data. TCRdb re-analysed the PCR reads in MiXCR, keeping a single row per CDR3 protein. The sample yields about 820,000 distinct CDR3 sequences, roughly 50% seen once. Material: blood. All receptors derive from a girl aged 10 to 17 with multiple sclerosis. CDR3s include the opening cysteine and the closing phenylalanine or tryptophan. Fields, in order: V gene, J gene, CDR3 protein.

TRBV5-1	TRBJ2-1	CASSSRATGTYNEQFF
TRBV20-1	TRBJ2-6	CSAGTGGTGANVLTF
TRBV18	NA	CASSLADRPTYEQYF
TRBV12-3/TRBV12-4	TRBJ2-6	CASTRGQGASGANVLTF
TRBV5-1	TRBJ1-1	CASSLAGRNTEAFF
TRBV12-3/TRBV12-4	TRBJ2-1	CASSLVGSGGIGQFF
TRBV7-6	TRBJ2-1	CASSPGLVPSEQFF
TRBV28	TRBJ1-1	CASTPGTLNTNTEAFF
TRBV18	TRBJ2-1	CASSPQGGQTYNEQFF
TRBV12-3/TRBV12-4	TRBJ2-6	CASSLARGPGANVLTF
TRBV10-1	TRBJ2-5	CASSDAARETQYF
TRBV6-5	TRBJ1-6	CASTQGSSPLHF
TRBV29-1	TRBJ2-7	CSVVGGQGTYEQYF
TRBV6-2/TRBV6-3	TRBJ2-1	CASSPPGRLAGSLNEQFF
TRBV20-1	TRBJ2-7	CSALPYFVSSSYEQYF
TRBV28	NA	CASSPPPPVVYEQYF
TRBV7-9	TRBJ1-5	CASSWSDSNQPQHF
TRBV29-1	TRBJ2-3	CSGSRTDTQYF
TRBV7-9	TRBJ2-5	CASSLVAGVSLSGEQYF
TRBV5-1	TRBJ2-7	CASSFWPGEGYEQYF
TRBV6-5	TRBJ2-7	CASSHTRDTVYEQYF
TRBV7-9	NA	CASSRTSGRSHEQYF
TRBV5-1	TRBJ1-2	CASSLYPRDRNYGYTF
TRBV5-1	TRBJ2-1	CASSLGLAGSSSYNEQFF
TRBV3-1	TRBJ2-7	CASSQGAIYEQYF
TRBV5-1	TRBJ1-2	CASSWPGTPDGYTF
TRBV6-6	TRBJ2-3	CASSGPSITDTQYF
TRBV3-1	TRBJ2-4	CASSQNSLLAKNIQYF
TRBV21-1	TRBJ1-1	CASSKPGFNTEAFF
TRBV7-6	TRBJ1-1	CASSPRGQEAFF
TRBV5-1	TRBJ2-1	CAASGGTGPGNEQFF
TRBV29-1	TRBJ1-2	CSVEVRDLLWGYTF
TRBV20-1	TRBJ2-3	CSARGTSGGLTDTQYF
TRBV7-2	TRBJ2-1	CASSLGAGKNEQFF
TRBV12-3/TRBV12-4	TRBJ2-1	CASSYGTGSTYNEQFF
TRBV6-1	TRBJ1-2	CASSDTRTDGYTF
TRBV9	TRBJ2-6	CASSVAPGNSGANVLTF
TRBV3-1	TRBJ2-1	CASSPPRAGMTYNEQFF
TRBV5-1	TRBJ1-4	CASSPDSSNEKLFF
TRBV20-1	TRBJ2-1	CSADPRTSGSNEQFF